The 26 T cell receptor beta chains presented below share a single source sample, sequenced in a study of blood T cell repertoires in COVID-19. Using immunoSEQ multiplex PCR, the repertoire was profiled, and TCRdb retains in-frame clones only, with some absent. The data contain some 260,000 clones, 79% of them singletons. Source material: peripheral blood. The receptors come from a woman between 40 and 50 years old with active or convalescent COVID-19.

CDR3: CASSQDRGAGGNTGELFF. CDR3 in DNA: TGTGCCAGCAGCCAAGATCGTGGCGCGGGGGGGAACACCGGGGAGCTGTTTTTT. This chain uses TRBV3-1 (or the pseudogene TRBV3-2) with TRBJ2-2, with TRBD2 identical over 8 bases. The length of the CDR3 is 18 residues. Germline-derived CDR1 and CDR2 are LGHDT and YNNKEL (reference sequence). The ends lost 0 bases at V and 1 base at J; junction bases unmatched: 7.

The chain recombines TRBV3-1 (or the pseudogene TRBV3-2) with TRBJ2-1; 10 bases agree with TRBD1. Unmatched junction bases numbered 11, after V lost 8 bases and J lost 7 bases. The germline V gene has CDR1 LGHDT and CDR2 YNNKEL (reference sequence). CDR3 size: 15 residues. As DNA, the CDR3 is TGTGCCAGCGCCTCGACTAGGACAGGGGGGAATGAGCAGTTCTTC. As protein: CASASTRTGGNEQFF.

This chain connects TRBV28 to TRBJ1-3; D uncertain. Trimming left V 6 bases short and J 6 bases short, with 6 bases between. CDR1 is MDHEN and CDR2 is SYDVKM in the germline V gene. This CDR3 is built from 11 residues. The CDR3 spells CASRQTNTIYF. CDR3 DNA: TGTGCCAGCAGACAGACAAACACCATATATTTT.

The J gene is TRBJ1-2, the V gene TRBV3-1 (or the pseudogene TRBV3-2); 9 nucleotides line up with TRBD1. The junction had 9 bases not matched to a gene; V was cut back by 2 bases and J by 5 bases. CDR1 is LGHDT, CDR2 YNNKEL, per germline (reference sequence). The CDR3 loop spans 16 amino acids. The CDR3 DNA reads TGTGCCAGCAGCCAACCCACCGGGACAGGGATTTATGGCTACACCTTC. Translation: CASSQPTGTGIYGYTF.

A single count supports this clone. The CDR3 sequence: CASSRRSSGGGRDEQFF. CDR3 bases: TGTGCCAGCAGCCGACGATCTAGCGGGGGGGGTCGGGATGAGCAGTTCTTC. This sequence joins TRBV3-1 (or the pseudogene TRBV3-2) and TRBJ2-1, with 12 positions matching TRBD2. The CDR3 runs 17 residues. Germline assignment: CDR1 LGHDT and CDR2 YNNKEL (reference sequence). V dropped 4 bases and J dropped 8; count of bases not matched to a gene: 12.

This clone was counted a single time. Here the CDR3 DNA reads TGTGCCAGCAGCTTAGATCAGGGGACTAATGAAAAACTGTTTTTT. Its translation: CASSLDQGTNEKLFF. This chain uses TRBV7-9 with TRBJ1-4, with D tentatively TRBD1 (6 bases). CDR1 and CDR2 from the germline V gene are SEHNR and FQNEAQ (reference sequence). CDR3 length equals 15 residues. V lost 1 base and J 2 bases, leaving 8 bases between the germline ends.

CDR3 sequence: CAWTLQGTYEQYV. DNA for the CDR3: TGTGCCTGGACCCTCCAGGGAACCTACGAGCAGTACGTC. The chain recombines TRBV30 with TRBJ2-7; D might be TRBD1 (5 bases). V was trimmed by 4 bases and J by 2 bases, leaving 12 bases between them. Germline CDR1 is GTSNPN and CDR2 is SVGIG (reference sequence). This CDR3 is 13 amino acids long.

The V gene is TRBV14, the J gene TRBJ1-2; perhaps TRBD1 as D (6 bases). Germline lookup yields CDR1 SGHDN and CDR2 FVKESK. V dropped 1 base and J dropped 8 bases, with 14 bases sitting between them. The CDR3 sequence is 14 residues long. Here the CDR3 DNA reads TGTGCCAGCAGCCAAGCACAGGGCCCCCACGGCTACACCTTC. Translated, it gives CASSQAQGPHGYTF.

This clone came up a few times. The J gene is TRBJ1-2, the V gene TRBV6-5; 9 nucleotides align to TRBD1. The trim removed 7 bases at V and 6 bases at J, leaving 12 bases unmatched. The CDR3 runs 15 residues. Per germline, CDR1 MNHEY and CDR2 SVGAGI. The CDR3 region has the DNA TGTGCCAGCACTCCAAGCCCAGGACAGGGGCATGGCTACACCTTC. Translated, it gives CASTPSPGQGHGYTF.

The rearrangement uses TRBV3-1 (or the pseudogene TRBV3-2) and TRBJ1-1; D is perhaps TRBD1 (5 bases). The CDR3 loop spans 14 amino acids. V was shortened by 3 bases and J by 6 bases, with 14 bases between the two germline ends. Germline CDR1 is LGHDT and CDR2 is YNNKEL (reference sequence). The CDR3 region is CASSQAGGFAEAFF. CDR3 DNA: TGTGCCAGCAGCCAGGCGGGGGGGTTCGCTGAAGCTTTCTTT.

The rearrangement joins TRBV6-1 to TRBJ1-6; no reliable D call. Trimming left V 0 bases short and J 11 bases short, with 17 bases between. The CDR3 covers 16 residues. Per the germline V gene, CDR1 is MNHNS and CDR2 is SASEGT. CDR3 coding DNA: TGTGCCAGCAGTGAAGCGTCGGGCCACGGGGAAACACCCCTCCACTTT. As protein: CASSEASGHGETPLHF.

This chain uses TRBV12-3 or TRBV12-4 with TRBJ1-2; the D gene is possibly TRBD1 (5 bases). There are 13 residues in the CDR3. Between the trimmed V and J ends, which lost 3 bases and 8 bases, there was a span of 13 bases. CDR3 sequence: CASSLGGSSGYTF. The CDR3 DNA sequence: TGTGCCAGCAGTTTGGGGGGGTCGTCCGGCTACACCTTC.

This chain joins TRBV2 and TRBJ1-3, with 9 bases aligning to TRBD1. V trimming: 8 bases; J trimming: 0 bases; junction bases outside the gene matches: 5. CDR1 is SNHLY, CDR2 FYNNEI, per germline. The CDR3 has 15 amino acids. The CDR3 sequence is CASGRDRDSGNTIYF. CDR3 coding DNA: TGTGCCAGCGGCCGGGACAGGGACTCTGGAAACACCATATATTTT.

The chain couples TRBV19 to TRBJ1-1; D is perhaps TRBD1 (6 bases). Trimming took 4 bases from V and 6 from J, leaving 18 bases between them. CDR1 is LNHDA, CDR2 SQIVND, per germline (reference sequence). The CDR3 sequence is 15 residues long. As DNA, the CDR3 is TGTGCCAGTAGTAAGATCGGACAGTCGATCGCTGAAGCTTTCTTT. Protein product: CASSKIGQSIAEAFF. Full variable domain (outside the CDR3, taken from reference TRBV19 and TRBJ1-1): DGGITQSPKYLFRKEGQNVTLSCEQNLNHDAMYWYRQDPGQGLRLIYYSQIVNDFQKGDIAEGYSVSREKKESFPLTVTSAQKNPTAFYLCASSKIGQSIAEAFFGQGTRLTVV.

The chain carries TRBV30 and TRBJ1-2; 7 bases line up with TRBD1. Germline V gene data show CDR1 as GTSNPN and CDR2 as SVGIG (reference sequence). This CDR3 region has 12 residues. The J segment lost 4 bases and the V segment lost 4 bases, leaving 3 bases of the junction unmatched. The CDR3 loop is CAWNRGSYGYTF. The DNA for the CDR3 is TGTGCCTGGAACAGGGGTAGCTATGGCTACACCTTC.

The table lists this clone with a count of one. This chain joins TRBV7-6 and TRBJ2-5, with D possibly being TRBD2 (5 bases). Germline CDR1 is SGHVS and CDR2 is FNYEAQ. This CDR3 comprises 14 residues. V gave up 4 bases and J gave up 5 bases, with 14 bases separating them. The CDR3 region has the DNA TGTGCCAGCAGCTCGACGGGGTGGCGGGAGACCCAGTACTTC. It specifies CASSSTGWRETQYF.

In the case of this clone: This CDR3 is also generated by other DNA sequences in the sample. As DNA, the CDR3 is TGTGCCAGCAGCCAGAACAGGGACGGCTACACCTTC. It yields the protein CASSQNRDGYTF. The rearrangement links TRBV3-1 (or the pseudogene TRBV3-2) to TRBJ1-2; a weak D match, TRBD1 (6 bases). V dropped 3 bases and J dropped 8 bases, with 10 bases sitting between them. Germline V gene lookup returns CDR1 LGHDT and CDR2 YNNKEL (reference sequence). The CDR3 totals 12 residues.

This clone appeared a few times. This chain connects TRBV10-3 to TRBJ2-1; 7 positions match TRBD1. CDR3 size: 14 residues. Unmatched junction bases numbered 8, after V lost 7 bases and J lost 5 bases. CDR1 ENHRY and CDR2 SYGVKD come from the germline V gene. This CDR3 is CAINQGGRDNEQFF. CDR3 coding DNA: TGTGCCATCAATCAAGGGGGCAGGGACAATGAGCAGTTCTTC.

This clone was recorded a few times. CDR3 in amino acids: CASKGSVLGQTFTDTQYF. The CDR3 DNA sequence: TGTGCCAGTAAAGGCTCGGTTCTTGGACAGACTTTCACAGATACGCAGTATTTT. This chain joins TRBV19 and TRBJ2-3; TRBD1 is a possible D gene (6 bases). V lost 7 bases and J lost 2, with 25 bases in between. Germline V CDR1 and CDR2: LNHDA, SQIVND (reference sequence). The CDR3 has 18 amino acids.

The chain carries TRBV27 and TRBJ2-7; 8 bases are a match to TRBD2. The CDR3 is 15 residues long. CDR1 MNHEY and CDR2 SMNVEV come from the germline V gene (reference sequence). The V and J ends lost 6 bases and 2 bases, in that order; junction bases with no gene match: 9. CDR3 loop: CASSRGAGGPYEQYF. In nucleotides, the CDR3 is TGTGCCAGCAGCCGGGGGGCGGGGGGCCCCTACGAGCAGTACTTC.

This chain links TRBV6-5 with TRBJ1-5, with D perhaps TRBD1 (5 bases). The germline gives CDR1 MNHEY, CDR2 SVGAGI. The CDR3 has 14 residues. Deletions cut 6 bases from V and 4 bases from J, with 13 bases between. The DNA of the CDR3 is TGTGCCAGCAGCAACCGACAGATAAATCAGCCCCAGCATTTT. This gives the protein CASSNRQINQPQHF.

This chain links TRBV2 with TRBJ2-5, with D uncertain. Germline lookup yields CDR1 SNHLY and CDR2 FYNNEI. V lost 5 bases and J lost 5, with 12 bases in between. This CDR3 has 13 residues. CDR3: CASSTRRGETQYF. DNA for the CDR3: TGTGCCAGCAGTACGCGGCGAGGTGAGACCCAGTACTTC. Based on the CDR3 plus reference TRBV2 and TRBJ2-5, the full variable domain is EPEVTQTPSHQVTQMGQEVILRCVPISNHLYFYWYRQILGQKVEFLVSFYNNEISEKSEIFDDQFSVERPDGSNFTLKIRSTKLEDSAMYFCASSTRRGETQYFGPGTRLLVL.

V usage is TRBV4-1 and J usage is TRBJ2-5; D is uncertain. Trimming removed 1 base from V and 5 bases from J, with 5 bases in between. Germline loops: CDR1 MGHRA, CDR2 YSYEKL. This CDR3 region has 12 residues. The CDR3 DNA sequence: TGCGCCAGCAGCCAAGTTATGGAGACCCAGTACTTC. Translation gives CASSQVMETQYF.

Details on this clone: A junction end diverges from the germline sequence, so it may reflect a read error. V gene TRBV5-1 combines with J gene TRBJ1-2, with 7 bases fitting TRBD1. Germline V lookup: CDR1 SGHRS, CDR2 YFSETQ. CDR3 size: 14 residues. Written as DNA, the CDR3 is TGCGCCAGCAGCTCGGGACAGTCTCAGGGAGTTTCCGACTTC. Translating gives CASSSGQSQGVSDF.

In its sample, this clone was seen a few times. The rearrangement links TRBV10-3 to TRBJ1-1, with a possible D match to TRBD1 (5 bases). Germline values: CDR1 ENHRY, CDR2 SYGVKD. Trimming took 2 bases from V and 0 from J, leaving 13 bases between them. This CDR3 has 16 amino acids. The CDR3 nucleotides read TGTGCCATCAGTGAGGCTCCTAAGGGGCTGAACACTGAAGCTTTCTTT. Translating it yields CAISEAPKGLNTEAFF.

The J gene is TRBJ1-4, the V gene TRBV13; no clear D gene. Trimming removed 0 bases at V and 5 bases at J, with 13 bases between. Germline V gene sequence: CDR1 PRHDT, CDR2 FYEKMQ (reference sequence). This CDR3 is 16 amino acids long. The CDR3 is CASSLGLRSGNEKLFF. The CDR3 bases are TGTGCCAGCAGCTTAGGTCTTCGTTCGGGGAATGAAAAACTGTTTTTT.